Below, one T cell receptor beta chain is given with its context. The antigen is undetermined. The data were obtained in a study of CD8 T cells in ankylosing spondylitis. Overall study results and limits: Certain motif variants had earlier been reported in reactive arthritis synovial fluid and blood.

Construction of TCR beta libraries was performed using quantitative 5'-RACE with molecular barcodes. TCRdb passed the 5' RACE reads through MiXCR, listing each CDR3 protein once. The sample gives about 260,000 distinct CDR3 sequences, around 18% of which show up once; around 8% is in the top ten. This CDR3 spans 15 amino acids. V shed 1 base and J shed 0 bases, with 10 bases lying between them. Germline CDR1 is DFQATT and CDR2 is SNEGSKA (reference sequence). The TCR originated in a male donor with ankylosing spondylitis or in good health (not recorded which). Sequencing was done on a sample of blood, either unsorted or a sorted T cell fraction (not recorded which). This chain connects TRBV20-1 to TRBJ2-1; D could derive from TRBD1 or TRBD2 (6 bases each). CDR3: CSARGGGSSYNEQFF. In nucleotides, the CDR3 is TGCAGTGCTAGAGGAGGGGGGAGCTCCTACAATGAGCAGTTCTTC.